These 29 T cell receptor beta chains share one sample of origin, sequenced in a study of response to subunit inactivated influenza vaccine. TCRdb itself ran the RT-PCR reads through MiXCR, one entry per CDR3 protein. The sample gives about 540,000 distinct CDR3 sequences, roughly a quarter of which show up once; around 2.8% is in the top ten. The sample was also reused in another study, on T cells expressing NK-cell markers. As that study records: The authors generated TCR beta cDNA through 5'RACE template switching with UMIs.

The source material was CD4+ T cells sorted from PBMCs, sampled 11 to 12 days after vaccination. All receptors come from a middle-aged man who received an inactivated influenza vaccine.

This chain joins TRBV6-2 or TRBV6-3 and TRBJ2-7, with D hard to call. Deletions cut 5 bases from V and 6 bases from J, with 17 bases between. Germline V gene sequence: CDR1 MNHEY, CDR2 SVGEGT. This CDR3 spans 14 amino acids. CDR3 bases: TGTGCCAGCAGTCCACAAGGTTTTTTGGGCGAGCAGTACTTC. Translating gives CASSPQGFLGEQYF.

The V gene is TRBV5-1, the J gene TRBJ2-3, with D perhaps matching TRBD2 (6 bases). CDR1 SGHRS and CDR2 YFSETQ come from the germline V gene. The V end lost 0 bases, the J end lost 1 base, and 18 bases lay between the germline ends. The CDR3 is 18 amino acids. The CDR3 nucleotides are TGCGCCAGCAGCTTGGCGGTTGGGGGAGGATTAGGCACAGATACGCAGTATTTT. This encodes CASSLAVGGGLGTDTQYF. The variable domain in full, completed from reference TRBV5-1 and TRBJ2-3, reads KAGVTQTPRYLIKTRGQQVTLSCSPISGHRSVSWYQQTPGQGLQFLFEYFSETQRNKGNFPGRFSGRQFSNSRSEMNVSTLELGDSALYLCASSLAVGGGLGTDTQYFGPGTRLTVL.

This sequence joins TRBV2 and TRBJ1-1; TRBD1 matches at 7 bases. Germline V gene lookup returns CDR1 SNHLY and CDR2 FYNNEI. Losses at the gene ends were 4 bases for V and 8 bases for J; bases not matched to a gene: 7. This CDR3 comprises 13 residues. The CDR3 reads CASSGQGVLEAFF. CDR3 coding DNA: TGTGCCAGCAGTGGGCAGGGGGTCCTAGAAGCTTTCTTT. The full variable domain, in which reference TRBV2 and TRBJ1-1 provide the parts outside the CDR3, is EPEVTQTPSHQVTQMGQEVILRCVPISNHLYFYWYRQILGQKVEFLVSFYNNEISEKSEIFDDQFSVERPDGSNFTLKIRSTKLEDSAMYFCASSGQGVLEAFFGQGTRLTVV.

This clonotype was detected only once. CDR3 coding DNA: TGTGCCAGCAGCCAAGGTTCTGGGGGAAATACGCAGTATTTT. Protein: CASSQGSGGNTQYF. J is TRBJ2-3 and V is TRBV3-1, with D possibly called TRBD1 or TRBD2 (5 bases each). CDR3 length equals 14 residues. The V and J ends lost 1 base and 7 bases respectively, with 12 bases between them. The germline gives CDR1 LGHDT, CDR2 YNNKEL (reference sequence).

This chain links TRBV4-3 with TRBJ2-1; 7 nucleotides match TRBD1. Per germline, CDR1 LGHNA and CDR2 YSLEER. Germline trimming cut 1 base from V and 7 bases from J; bases unmatched to any gene: 7. This CDR3 region has 15 residues. The CDR3 is CASSQGLPRGNEQFF. The CDR3 DNA reads TGCGCCAGCAGCCAAGGACTCCCCAGGGGGAATGAGCAGTTCTTC.

The chain employs TRBV6-2 or TRBV6-3 and TRBJ2-7, with no clear D. Germline V CDR1 and CDR2: MNHEY, SVGEGT. The CDR3 length is 13 residues. V was clipped by 1 base and J by 3 bases, with 7 bases between them. Here the CDR3 reads CASSYLDGYEQYF. The DNA for the CDR3 is TGTGCCAGCAGTTACTTGGACGGCTACGAGCAGTACTTC.

The table lists this clonotype with a few counts. The gene calls are TRBV4-3 and TRBJ2-4; the match to TRBD1 covers 11 bases. The germline V gene encodes CDR1 LGHNA and CDR2 YSLEER. The V and J ends lost 0 bases and 9 bases, in that order; junction bases with no gene match: 1. The CDR3 contains 14 residues. Written as DNA, the CDR3 is TGCGCCAGCAGCCAAGAGGGACAGGGGGTCATTCAGTACTTC. It codes for CASSQEGQGVIQYF.

Only a few counts were recorded for this clonotype. The chain recombines TRBV3-1 with TRBJ2-7; D ambiguous. CDR3 length: 13 amino acids. Germline V gives CDR1 LGHDT, CDR2 YNNKEL (reference sequence). V lost 6 bases to trimming and J lost 3 bases, with 12 bases between them. The CDR3 protein is CASSRTVVYEQYF. The CDR3 nucleotides are TGTGCCAGCAGTAGGACGGTAGTCTACGAGCAGTACTTC.

The CDR3 DNA reads as TGCAGCCCTAGACCTGGACTAGCGGGAGGGCCGGGAAATGGTGAGCAGTTCTTC. This gives the protein CSPRPGLAGGPGNGEQFF. V usage is TRBV20-1 and J usage is TRBJ2-1; 15 positions agree with TRBD2. Germline assignment: CDR1 DFQATT and CDR2 SNEGSKA (reference sequence). CDR3 length: 18 residues.

In its sample, this clonotype was seen a few times. The chain links TRBV28 to TRBJ2-2, with a tentative D call TRBD1 (6 bases). Germline V CDR1 and CDR2: MDHEN, SYDVKM. The V and J ends lost 6 bases and 4 bases respectively, with 15 bases between them. The CDR3 covers 15 residues. CDR3 nucleotides: TGTGCCAGCAGCCTACAGGGTTTCGGCACCGGGGAGCTGTTTTTT. Translation gives CASSLQGFGTGELFF.

This clonotype was recorded once. The chain joins TRBV18 to TRBJ2-5; D unresolved. The ends were cut back, 3 bases at V and 4 bases at J, with 9 bases in the middle. This CDR3 comprises 13 residues. CDR1 is KGHSH, CDR2 LQKENI, per germline. CDR3 sequence: CASSPPSIETQYF. CDR3 DNA: TGTGCCAGCTCACCCCCCTCGATAGAGACCCAGTACTTC.

V gene TRBV5-1 combines with J gene TRBJ1-1, with a possible D match to TRBD1 (6 bases). The germline V gene encodes CDR1 SGHRS and CDR2 YFSETQ. This CDR3 is built from 14 residues. The V end was cut by 4 bases, the J end by 3 bases, with 13 bases between. CDR3 nucleotides: TGCGCCAGCAGCGAGGGACATCCGGACACTGAAGCTTTCTTT. It specifies CASSEGHPDTEAFF.

This rearrangement joins TRBV3-1 to TRBJ2-2; 9 nucleotides agree with TRBD1. V trimming: 4 bases; J trimming: 7 bases; junction bases outside the gene matches: 10. This CDR3 comprises 16 residues. CDR1 LGHDT and CDR2 YNNKEL come from the germline V gene (reference sequence). In DNA, the CDR3 is TGTGCCAGCAGCCCTCATGGACAGGGGAAGAACGGGGAGCTGTTTTTT. Amino acids: CASSPHGQGKNGELFF.

The chain uses TRBV15 and TRBJ2-5; D is ambiguous. The CDR3 has 14 amino acids. V lost 1 base to trimming and J lost 5 bases, with 11 bases between them. Germline V lookup: CDR1 LNHNV, CDR2 YYDKDF (reference sequence). CDR3 residues: CATSRGASMETQYF. In nucleotides, the CDR3 is TGTGCCACCAGCAGAGGGGCTAGTATGGAGACCCAGTACTTC.

The chain links TRBV15 to TRBJ2-6, with D possibly TRBD2 on 5 matching bases. CDR3 size: 20 residues. V was pared by 0 bases and J by 0 bases, with 18 bases between. The germline V gene has CDR1 LNHNV and CDR2 YYDKDF (reference sequence). The CDR3 bases are TGTGCCACCAGCAGAGATTTTAGTCGGGGATCGAGCTCTGGGGCCAACGTCCTGACTTTC. It is translated as CATSRDFSRGSSSGANVLTF.

This clonotype was seen a handful of times. The V call is TRBV28, the J call TRBJ1-6; D perhaps matches TRBD1 (6 bases). The CDR3 sequence is 16 residues long. CDR1 is MDHEN, CDR2 SYDVKM, per germline. With 1 base removed from V and 14 bases from J, the gap between germline ends came to 21 bases. The CDR3 is CASSLFPGAGARALHF. In DNA form, the CDR3 reads TGTGCCAGCAGTTTATTCCCGGGGGCGGGGGCAAGGGCCCTCCACTTT.

The genes are TRBV15 and TRBJ2-7; a weak D match, TRBD2 (5 bases). CDR3 length: 15 amino acids. Germline assignment: CDR1 LNHNV and CDR2 YYDKDF (reference sequence). V was clipped by 0 bases and J by 2 bases, with 11 bases between them. CDR3 loop: CATSRDARGTYEQYF. The CDR3 nucleotides are TGTGCCACCAGCAGAGATGCCCGGGGAACCTACGAGCAGTACTTC.

This clonotype was recorded a few times. This rearrangement joins TRBV20-1 to TRBJ2-1, with 8 nucleotides matching TRBD1. CDR1 is DFQATT, CDR2 SNEGSKA, per germline (reference sequence). Losses at the gene ends were 4 bases for V and 2 bases for J; bases not matched to a gene: 4. This CDR3 region has 14 residues. Here the CDR3 DNA reads TGCAGTGCTAACCCAGGGGGCACCTACAATGAGCAGTTCTTC. This encodes CSANPGGTYNEQFF.

This clonotype was seen more than once but under ten times. The chain carries TRBV20-1 and TRBJ1-1; 8 bases map to TRBD1. CDR1 is DFQATT, CDR2 SNEGSKA, per germline (reference sequence). V was pared by 5 bases and J by 4 bases, with 3 bases of the junction left unmatched. The CDR3 is made up of 12 amino acids. CDR3 sequence (DNA): TGCAGTGCTCGACAGGGGAGCACTGAAGCTTTCTTT. Protein sequence: CSARQGSTEAFF.

The gene calls are TRBV5-1 and TRBJ2-5, with TRBD2 identical over 9 bases. The CDR3 has 15 amino acids. Trimming removed 6 bases from V and 1 base from J; junction bases left unmatched: 7. Germline CDR1 SGHRS, CDR2 YFSETQ. CDR3 residues: CASKISGGLQETQYF. CDR3 sequence (DNA): TGCGCCAGCAAGATTAGCGGGGGACTCCAAGAGACCCAGTACTTC.

The gene calls are TRBV20-1 and TRBJ2-5, with D possibly being TRBD2 (6 bases). This CDR3 comprises 15 residues. The V end lost 3 bases, the J end lost 4 bases, and 18 bases lay between the germline ends. CDR1 is DFQATT, CDR2 SNEGSKA, per germline (reference sequence). The CDR3, as DNA: TGCAGTGCTAGGAACGCCCTCGGGGGTACAGAGACCCAGTACTTC. Its protein is CSARNALGGTETQYF.

The chain combines TRBV5-4 with TRBJ2-7; TRBD2 is a possible D gene (5 bases). Trimming shortened V by 4 bases and J by 7 bases, and 18 bases separated the two germline ends. Germline loops: CDR1 SGHNT, CDR2 YYREEE (reference sequence). This CDR3 is built from 14 residues. The CDR3 DNA reads as TGTGCCAGCAGCCCGCGGAGCGGACCCTTGGAGCAGTACTTC. Its translation: CASSPRSGPLEQYF.

The chain has TRBV28 and TRBJ2-7; D is perhaps TRBD2 (6 bases). Germline V gene sequence: CDR1 MDHEN, CDR2 SYDVKM. CDR3 length equals 14 residues. The ends were cut back, 0 bases at V and 7 bases at J, with 13 bases in the middle. CDR3 in amino acids: CASSLWRRGIEQYF. The CDR3 DNA sequence: TGTGCCAGCAGTTTATGGCGCCGGGGGATTGAGCAGTACTTC.

This clonotype came up a few times. V gene TRBV24-1 combines with J gene TRBJ2-1; D is unclear. Germline V gene data show CDR1 as KGHDR and CDR2 as SFDVKD. Trimming removed 6 bases from V and 2 bases from J, with 7 bases in between. This CDR3 region has 13 residues. In DNA form, the CDR3 reads TGTGCCACCAGTTCCAGTCCCTACAATGAGCAGTTCTTC. Translation: CATSSSPYNEQFF.

This clonotype was seen a handful of times. V is TRBV6-5 and J is TRBJ2-3; the match to TRBD2 covers 11 bases. Looked up from germline, CDR1 is MNHEY and CDR2 is SVGAGI. This CDR3 has 16 residues. V lost 0 bases, J lost 5 bases, and 4 bases stayed unmatched. The CDR3 DNA reads TGTGCCAGCAGTTACTCTACGGGACTAGCGGTAGATACGCAGTATTTT. Amino acids: CASSYSTGLAVDTQYF.

This clonotype was found a few times. The gene calls are TRBV5-1 and TRBJ1-2; TRBD1 agrees at 7 bases. The CDR3 contains 14 residues. With 0 bases clipped from V and 4 bases from J, the junction kept 3 bases outside the gene matches. CDR1 is SGHRS and CDR2 is YFSETQ in the germline V gene. In DNA form, the CDR3 reads TGCGCCAGCAGCTTGGGATCAGGGGGCTATGGCTACACCTTC. This codes for CASSLGSGGYGYTF. Complete variable domain (other parts from reference TRBV5-1 and TRBJ1-2): KAGVTQTPRYLIKTRGQQVTLSCSPISGHRSVSWYQQTPGQGLQFLFEYFSETQRNKGNFPGRFSGRQFSNSRSEMNVSTLELGDSALYLCASSLGSGGYGYTFGSGTRLTVV.

This rearrangement joins TRBV7-2 to TRBJ1-5, with 10 nucleotides matching TRBD1. V lost 5 bases, J lost 6 bases, and 7 bases stayed unmatched. The V gene's germline CDR1 is SGHTA and CDR2 FQGNSA. This CDR3 has 15 residues. The DNA for the CDR3 is TGTGCCAGCAGCCCCGGGACAGGGGTGAGTCAGCCCCAGCATTTT. As protein: CASSPGTGVSQPQHF.

The chain uses TRBV7-9 and TRBJ2-1, with D possibly TRBD2 on 7 matching bases. Trimming stripped 8 bases from V and 8 bases from J, with 22 bases between. CDR1 is SEHNR and CDR2 is FQNEAQ in the germline V gene (reference sequence). This CDR3 is built from 15 residues. The CDR3 coding sequence is TGTGCCAGCCCCCCGGCGGGGGCGGGCGGGGATGAGCAGTTCTTC. Its protein is CASPPAGAGGDEQFF.

There are a few counts of this clonotype. This chain joins TRBV19 and TRBJ2-3, with 13 bases lining up with TRBD2. Trimming at V came to 2 bases and at J to 3 bases, leaving 5 bases not matched to a gene. The germline CDR1 and CDR2 sequences are LNHDA and SQIVND (reference sequence). The CDR3 covers 17 residues. The CDR3 DNA follows: TGTGCCAGTAGTATATTTCTGGGACTAGCGGGAACAGATACGCAGTATTTT. It specifies CASSIFLGLAGTDTQYF.